The clone carrying this T cell receptor (beta chain) appeared many times. Its antigen is currently unknown. Hyperthyroidism in the patients, aged 18 to 65, was newly diagnosed and under 2 months in duration. The CDR3 spans 12 residues. CDR1 and CDR2 (germline): SGHVS, FQNEAQ. The ends were cut back, 2 bases at V and 6 bases at J, with 5 bases in the middle. Amplification of TCR beta CDR3 regions was performed using RNA transcripts as template. With the HTBI primer set, the TCR CDR3 went through a first round of RT-PCR. One entry per CDR3 protein, called by TCRdb with MiXCR from the multiplex PCR reads. In the table there are almost 600,000 distinct CDR3 sequences, roughly 13% of which are singletons. This entry is derived from a study of T cells in Graves' hyperthyroidism and ophthalmopathy. Study as a whole: Before any treatment, at initial diagnosis, peripheral blood was collected. Regarding the study as a whole: A median 6.5 months before onset, the model predicted ophthalmopathy. Stable hyperthyroidism was separated from ophthalmopathy by a model based on 13 V-J features.

The clonotype was recovered from a woman between 25 and 40 years old with Graves' hyperthyroidism that later progressed to Graves' ophthalmopathy. This chain joins TRBV7-8 and TRBJ1-3; D call uncertain. Sequenced material: blood. CDR3 bases: TGTGCCAGCAGCTTACCGGAAAACACCATATATTTT. As protein: CASSLPENTIYF. Using reference TRBV7-8 and TRBJ1-3 for the parts outside the CDR3, the full variable domain is GAGVSQSPRYKVAKRGQDVALRCDPISGHVSLFWYQQALGQGPEFLTYFQNEAQLDKSGLPSDRFFAERPEGSVSTLKIQRTQQEDSAVYLCASSLPENTIYFGEGSWLTVV.